This TCR beta chain was identified in a study of siplizumab effects on memory and regulatory T cells. The wider study: The mixed lymphocyte reactions, run in pairs, contained siplizumab at around 0.96 ug/mL or no drug.

Researchers maintained the mixed lymphocyte reaction cells in coculture at 37°C for six to seven days. The CDR3 has 13 residues. Per germline, CDR1 MNHNS and CDR2 SASEGT. The V gene lost 2 bases and the J gene lost 8 bases, with 7 bases spanning the gap. Method: immunoSEQ multiplex PCR; TCRdb's copy keeps in-frame clones and lacks some. Among 13,000 to 15,000 clones listed, approximately 49% were seen once. A few counts support this clone. Its antigen is undetermined. The chain has TRBV6-1 and TRBJ1-6; D ambiguous. This receptor was identified in a human donor in good health; the cells came from an allogeneic mixed lymphocyte reaction. The sample consisted of CFSE-low (dividing) CD4+ T cells sorted from an allogeneic mixed lymphocyte reaction. The CDR3 DNA reads as TGTGCCAGCAGTGAACTTAGGTATTCACCCCTCCACTTT. This codes for CASSELRYSPLHF.